These 10 T cell receptor beta chains were all obtained from the same sample, sequenced in a study of cytomegalovirus exposure and HLA in healthy donors. Use of 60 Vbeta and 13 Jbeta primers characterized the PCR. Produced via immunoSEQ multiplex PCR; TCRdb's table is partial and in-frame only. Of about 110,000 clones in the sample, approximately 79% were seen once. The specimen was PBMCs. Receptors originate from a woman aged 40-49 years in good health and CMV-seropositive.

This clone was detected ten times or more. The V gene is TRBV5-6, the J gene TRBJ2-7, with D perhaps matching TRBD2 (6 bases). Germline CDR1 SGHDT, CDR2 YYEEEE. The CDR3 is 14 amino acids. Trimming pared 0 bases from V and 6 bases from J, leaving 13 bases between. The DNA for the CDR3 is TGTGCCAGCAGCTTGGTAGGCAGGGACTCCGAGCAGTACTTC. It encodes CASSLVGRDSEQYF.

This clone came up a few times. This chain connects TRBV2 to TRBJ1-6; D not resolved. Trimming removed 3 bases from V and 9 bases from J, with 9 bases in between. This CDR3 spans 13 amino acids. Germline V lookup: CDR1 SNHLY, CDR2 FYNNEI. CDR3 residues: CASSDRESSPLHF. The CDR3 coding sequence is TGTGCCAGCAGTGACCGGGAATCTTCACCCCTCCACTTT.

The chain is built from TRBV29-1 and TRBJ2-5; TRBD2 is a possible D gene (6 bases). The CDR3 has 12 amino acids. Trimming left V 4 bases short and J 4 bases short, with 10 bases between. Looked up from germline, CDR1 is SQVTM and CDR2 is ANQGSEA. CDR3 sequence (DNA): TGCAGCGTTGTTTGGGAGGCAGAGACCCAGTACTTC. It specifies CSVVWEAETQYF.

About this clone: One end of the junction fails to match germline, which may point to a read error. The rearrangement uses TRBV7-7 and TRBJ1-2; D not certain. The V gene's germline CDR1 is SSHAT and CDR2 FNYEAQ (reference sequence). This CDR3 is built from 14 residues. The DNA for the CDR3 is TGTGCTAGCAGCTTCCTCGGGGCTAACTATGGCTACACCTTC. Translating it yields CASSFLGANYGYTF. The variable domain in full, completed from reference TRBV7-7 and TRBJ1-2, reads GAGVSQSPRYKVTKRGQDVTLRCDPISSHATLYWYQQALGQGPEFLTYFNYEAQPDKSGLPSDRFSAERPEGSISTLTIQRTEQRDSAMYRCASSFLGANYGYTFGSGTRLTVV.

V gene TRBV6-4 combines with J gene TRBJ1-1, with unresolved D. V was trimmed by 10 bases and J by 6 bases, leaving 18 bases between them. There are 13 residues in the CDR3. Germline loops: CDR1 MRHNA, CDR2 SNTAGT. The CDR3 loop reads CAIPPHFRAEAFF. CDR3 bases: TGTGCCATTCCACCTCATTTTCGCGCTGAAGCTTTCTTT.

The chain employs TRBV10-3 and TRBJ2-5; a weak D match, TRBD1 (5 bases). The J call is in doubt because the DNA end fits TRBJ2-7 better. The CDR3 loop spans 14 amino acids. The germline gives CDR1 ENHRY, CDR2 SYGVKD. In DNA, the CDR3 is TGTGCCATCAGTGAGGCCAGGGCCTCCTACGAGCAGTACTTC. This sequence encodes CAISEARASYEQYF.

J is TRBJ1-3 and V is TRBV11-2, with TRBD1 as a possible D gene (6 bases). The CDR3 runs 14 residues. CDR1 SGHAT and CDR2 FQNNGV come from the germline V gene. V lost 5 bases, J lost 4 bases, and 12 bases lay in between. CDR3 nucleotides: TGTGCCAGCAGCCCCAGGGGAGACGGAAACACCATATATTTT. Encoded protein: CASSPRGDGNTIYF.

As DNA, the CDR3 is TGCGCCAGCAGCTTGGCCCTGGAGGGCACAGATACGCAGTATTTT. Translating it yields CASSLALEGTDTQYF. The V gene is TRBV5-1, the J gene TRBJ2-3; tentatively, D is TRBD2 (5 bases). Trimming removed 0 bases at V and 1 base at J, with 9 bases between. Germline loops: CDR1 SGHRS, CDR2 YFSETQ. The CDR3 extends over 15 amino acids.

V is TRBV4-1 and J is TRBJ2-5; D perhaps matches TRBD2 (5 bases). With 1 base removed from V and 5 bases from J, the gap between germline ends came to 8 bases. Germline V gives CDR1 MGHRA, CDR2 YSYEKL. The length of the CDR3 is 13 residues. CDR3 nucleotide sequence: TGCGCCAGCAGCCAAGTACGGAGGGAGACCCAGTACTTC. It specifies CASSQVRRETQYF.

V gene TRBV2 combines with J gene TRBJ1-1, with 8 bases fitting TRBD1. Germline V CDR1 and CDR2: SNHLY, FYNNEI. Trimming took 6 bases from V and 2 from J; bases not matched to a gene: 8. This CDR3 contains 15 residues. The CDR3: CASRVDRAYNTEAFF. The CDR3 nucleotides read TGTGCCAGCAGGGTGGACAGGGCATATAACACTGAAGCTTTCTTT. Drawing the rest from reference TRBV2 and TRBJ1-1, the complete variable domain is EPEVTQTPSHQVTQMGQEVILRCVPISNHLYFYWYRQILGQKVEFLVSFYNNEISEKSEIFDDQFSVERPDGSNFTLKIRSTKLEDSAMYFCASRVDRAYNTEAFFGQGTRLTVV.